The clone carrying this T cell receptor (beta chain) appeared a few times. Its matching antigen is unknown. TCRdb passed the 5' RACE reads through MiXCR, listing each CDR3 protein once. The table shows about 330,000 distinct CDR3 sequences, with 8% occurring only once. This sample is drawn from a study of CD8 T cells in ankylosing spondylitis. Study conclusions and caveats: Apparently characteristic of ankylosing spondylitis blood was a TCR beta motif (under ten highly homologous variants). Certain motif variants had earlier been reported in reactive arthritis synovial fluid and blood.

Trimming removed 4 bases from V and 5 bases from J; junction bases left unmatched: 11. The CDR3 extends over 16 amino acids. Germline loops: CDR1 LGHDT, CDR2 YNNKEL (reference sequence). The chain links TRBV3-1 to TRBJ2-1; 7 bases are a match to TRBD2. The sequencing sample was made of blood, either unsorted or a sorted T cell fraction (not recorded which). The receptor was derived from a male donor with ankylosing spondylitis. The CDR3 spells CASSLPFRGDDNEQFF. The CDR3 region has the DNA TGTGCCAGCAGCCTACCCTTTCGGGGGGACGACAATGAGCAGTTCTTC.